Sequencing of this T cell receptor beta chain was carried out in a study of T cells in Graves' hyperthyroidism and ophthalmopathy. Ophthalmopathy patients showed a Clinical Activity Score of at least 3, NOSPECS grade of at least 4 and duration under 3 months. Pregnant or lactating patients were excluded, as were those with uncontrolled infection or other autoimmune disease. Using 10 ml of fresh peripheral blood, PBMCs were prepared. The CDR3 runs to 13 residues. V gave up 6 bases and J gave up 3 bases, with 11 bases separating them. The V gene's germline CDR1 is ENHRY and CDR2 SYGVKD. There were TCR beta CDR3 regions amplified from RNA transcripts. The study used the HTBI primer set for a first-round RT-PCR of the TCR CDR3. TCRdb re-called the multiplex PCR reads through MiXCR, storing one row per CDR3 protein. The top ten hold approximately 32% of the sample, which has some 270,000 distinct CDR3 sequences, around 24% seen once.

This clonotype showed up many times. What it binds is unknown. Study-level results: A median 6.5 months before onset, the model predicted ophthalmopathy.

The sequenced sample consisted of blood. This TCR was recovered from a woman aged 40 to 50 with Graves' ophthalmopathy. V and J are TRBV10-3 and TRBJ2-5; D is possibly TRBD2 (6 bases). DNA for the CDR3: TGTGCCATCAGCGGAGGGCCTAAAGAGACCCAGTACTTC. Translating it yields CAISGGPKETQYF.